The 9 T cell receptor beta chains listed next were all sequenced from one sample in a study of early T cells in non-severe SARS-CoV-2 infection. TCRdb passed the 5' RACE reads through MiXCR, listing each CDR3 protein once. Among 70,000 or so distinct CDR3 sequences listed, around an eighth were seen once. The sequenced sample was whole blood. The receptors come from an adult who was a healthcare worker with PCR-confirmed SARS-CoV-2 infection or an uninfected control (not recorded which).

This clonotype showed up many times. The gene calls are TRBV5-4 and TRBJ2-2; TRBD1 matches at 10 bases. V lost 4 bases, J lost 10 bases, and 13 bases stayed unmatched. Germline V gene data show CDR1 as SGHNT and CDR2 as YYREEE (reference sequence). The CDR3 spans 16 residues. CDR3: CASSPTPGQGPAELFF. For the CDR3, the DNA is TGTGCCAGCAGCCCCACACCGGGACAGGGGCCGGCGGAGCTGTTTTTT.

Notes on this clonotype: The junction does not match germline at one end; this may be a read error. The rearrangement links TRBV12-3 or TRBV12-4 to TRBJ1-2; possible D gene TRBD1, 5 bases. The CDR3 runs to 13 residues. The CDR3 sequence: CACSLTGNYGYTF. The CDR3 DNA follows: TGTGCCTGCAGTTTAACAGGCAACTATGGCTACACCTTC.

This clonotype has a count of ten or more. V gene TRBV12-3 or TRBV12-4 combines with J gene TRBJ1-1; 8 bases agree with TRBD1. The CDR3 sequence is 15 residues long. The V and J ends lost 1 base and 7 bases, in that order; junction bases with no gene match: 8. The CDR3 loop is CASSLDWQGAFEAFF. The CDR3 DNA is TGTGCCAGCAGTTTAGACTGGCAGGGGGCGTTTGAAGCTTTCTTT.

This clonotype was seen ten or more times. CDR3 protein: CASSDRTFLSASTDTQYF. In DNA form, the CDR3 reads TGCGCCAGCAGTGATCGCACTTTCCTTAGTGCTAGCACAGATACGCAGTATTTT. The chain is built from TRBV10-2 and TRBJ2-3, with D hard to call. The germline gives CDR1 WSHSY, CDR2 SAAADI. CDR3 size: 18 residues. V dropped 3 bases and J dropped 0 bases, with 19 bases sitting between them.

A few counts support this clonotype. V and J are TRBV14 and TRBJ1-6; D might be TRBD1 (5 bases). The CDR3 is 13 residues long. Per the germline V gene, CDR1 is SGHDN and CDR2 is FVKESK. Trimming pared 1 base from V and 8 bases from J, leaving 6 bases between. The CDR3 DNA is TGTGCCAGCAGCCAAGGGGGGTATTCACCCCTCCACTTT. It codes for CASSQGGYSPLHF.

This clonotype was recorded at least ten times. The chain combines TRBV20-1 with TRBJ2-5; D possibly corresponds to TRBD1 (5 bases). This CDR3 spans 11 amino acids. Germline V lookup: CDR1 DFQATT, CDR2 SNEGSKA (reference sequence). V was cut by 4 bases and J by 6 bases, with 9 bases left in between. The DNA of the CDR3 is TGCAGTGCTACAGGGATAAAGACCCAGTACTTC. It is translated as CSATGIKTQYF.

This clonotype has ten or more counts. The V and J genes are TRBV20-1 and TRBJ1-2; 10 positions match TRBD1. CDR1 DFQATT and CDR2 SNEGSKA come from the germline V gene (reference sequence). V gave up 2 bases and J gave up 3 bases; unmatched junction bases: 12. This CDR3 has 17 residues. The CDR3 reads CSARIRDRGPLYYGYTF. The DNA of the CDR3 is TGCAGTGCTAGAATCCGGGACAGGGGTCCCCTCTACTATGGCTACACCTTC.

This clonotype has at least ten counts. An end of the junction does not agree with germline; a read error may underlie this. J is TRBJ2-2 and V is TRBV7-7; TRBD2 aligns across 9 bases. The CDR3 is made up of 16 amino acids. Germline lookup yields CDR1 SSHAT and CDR2 FNYEAQ (reference sequence). The CDR3 DNA is TGTGCTAGCAGCTCCAGCGGGGGGCTAGGCACCGGGGAGCTGTTTTTT. Protein product: CASSSSGGLGTGELFF.

Many counts were recorded for this clonotype. V usage is TRBV6-1 and J usage is TRBJ2-5; TRBD1 matches 9 bases. V trimming: 2 bases; J trimming: 5 bases; junction bases outside the gene matches: 6. The germline CDR1 and CDR2 sequences are MNHNS and SASEGT. The CDR3 spans 15 residues. The CDR3 protein is CASSEWTGEFETQYF. As DNA, the CDR3 is TGTGCCAGCAGTGAATGGACAGGGGAATTCGAGACCCAGTACTTC.